One and the same sample provided the 19 T cell receptor beta chains below, sequenced in a study of Graves' ophthalmopathy and Graves' hyperthyroidism. CDR3 regions of TCR beta were amplified from RNA transcripts. The first-round RT-PCR employed HTBI primers together with the Qiagen OneStep RT-PCR kit. A multiplex PCR was then performed as the second round. TCRdb itself ran the multiplex PCR reads through MiXCR, one entry per CDR3 protein. The sample yields 400,000 or so distinct CDR3 sequences, just over 15% seen once. Sample: peripheral blood. The receptors stem from a woman under 30 with stable Graves' hyperthyroidism.

This clonotype was recorded at least ten times. This chain connects TRBV12-3 or TRBV12-4 to TRBJ1-5, with 9 bases aligning to TRBD1. Unmatched junction bases numbered 0, after V lost 4 bases and J lost 5 bases. The CDR3 runs to 13 residues. The DNA of the CDR3 is TGTGCCAGCAGTTGGGACAGGGATCAGCCCCAGCATTTT. Its translation is CASSWDRDQPQHF.

Only a few counts were recorded for this clonotype. J is TRBJ1-3 and V is TRBV7-8, with TRBD1 matching over 8 bases. The ends lost 5 bases at V and 0 bases at J; junction bases unmatched: 12. Germline CDR1 reads SGHVS; CDR2 reads FQNEAQ. This CDR3 has 18 amino acids. The CDR3 reads CASSVRQGTVFSGNTIYF. The CDR3 DNA sequence: TGTGCCAGCAGCGTCCGACAGGGGACGGTTTTCTCTGGAAACACCATATATTTT.

This chain joins TRBV7-9 and TRBJ1-2; D may be TRBD1 (6 bases). Germline V gene sequence: CDR1 SEHNR, CDR2 FQNEAQ (reference sequence). This CDR3 is built from 13 residues. With 5 bases removed from V and 13 bases from J, the gap between germline ends came to 20 bases. The CDR3 here is CASSVGQTPGGTF. The CDR3 nucleotides read TGTGCCAGCAGCGTAGGACAGACCCCTGGCGGCACCTTC. The full variable domain, completed using reference TRBV7-9 and TRBJ1-2, is DTGVSQNPRHKITKRGQNVTFRCDPISEHNRLYWYRQTLGQGPEFLTYFQNEAQLEKSRLLSDRFSAERPKGSFSTLEIQRTEQGDSAMYLCASSVGQTPGGTFGSGTRLTVV.

This clonotype was counted at least ten times. V and J are TRBV5-1 and TRBJ1-1, with no clear D. The CDR3 is made up of 13 amino acids. V was trimmed by 7 bases and J by 3 bases, leaving 13 bases between them. Per the germline V gene, CDR1 is SGHRS and CDR2 is YFSETQ. CDR3: CASQRGLDTEAFF. The CDR3 DNA reads as TGCGCCAGCCAGCGCGGGTTAGACACTGAAGCTTTCTTT.

The rearrangement uses TRBV5-4 and TRBJ2-7; 7 nucleotides agree with TRBD1. The CDR3 is 15 amino acids. CDR1 and CDR2 from the germline V gene are SGHNT and YYREEE (reference sequence). Trimming removed 4 bases from V and 3 bases from J; junction bases left unmatched: 10. This chain's CDR3 is CASSTRDSRFYEQYF. CDR3 coding DNA: TGTGCCAGCAGCACGAGGGACAGCCGCTTCTACGAGCAGTACTTC.

This clonotype was recorded many times. The CDR3 protein is CASSYSRVQETQYF. The CDR3 nucleotides are TGTGCCAGCAGTTACTCGAGGGTCCAAGAGACCCAGTACTTC. The chain couples TRBV6-5 to TRBJ2-5; D perhaps matches TRBD2 (5 bases). Trimming took 0 bases from V and 1 from J, leaving 6 bases between them. Germline V lookup: CDR1 MNHEY, CDR2 SVGAGI. This CDR3 is 14 amino acids long.

The chain uses TRBV11-2 and TRBJ2-7; D possibly corresponds to TRBD1 (6 bases). Germline V gene lookup returns CDR1 SGHAT and CDR2 FQNNGV. Trimming cost V 5 bases and J 2 bases, with 16 bases left between them. CDR3 length equals 15 residues. The CDR3 spells CASSPGDNLPYEQYF. CDR3 bases: TGTGCCAGCAGCCCTGGGGACAACCTCCCCTACGAGCAGTACTTC.

This clonotype was observed at least ten times. The rearrangement uses TRBV6-1 and TRBJ1-2, with D possibly TRBD1 on 6 matching bases. V was cut by 1 base and J by 5 bases, with 20 bases left in between. The CDR3 runs to 17 residues. Germline assignment: CDR1 MNHNS and CDR2 SASEGT. DNA for the CDR3: TGTGCCAGCAGTGAAGACCCTGGGGGGCTATCTATTTATGGCTACACCTTC. Its translation is CASSEDPGGLSIYGYTF.

The sample holds many counts of this clonotype. J is TRBJ1-2 and V is TRBV29-1; D is unresolved. CDR3 size: 11 residues. V dropped 2 bases and J dropped 5 bases, with 6 bases sitting between them. Germline values: CDR1 SQVTM, CDR2 ANQGSEA. The CDR3 sequence is CSVEHGYGYTF. The CDR3 region has the DNA TGCAGCGTTGAACACGGGTATGGCTACACCTTC.

This clonotype was observed a few times. J is TRBJ2-6 and V is TRBV6-1; D might be TRBD2 (6 bases). The length of the CDR3 is 14 residues. Per the germline V gene, CDR1 is MNHNS and CDR2 is SASEGT. Trimming stripped 6 bases from V and 2 bases from J, with 8 bases between. The CDR3 reads CASRGGAGANVLTF. CDR3 coding DNA: TGTGCCAGCAGAGGAGGGGCTGGGGCCAACGTCCTGACTTTC.

This clonotype was detected many times. The chain employs TRBV6-5 and TRBJ2-2; D may be TRBD2 (5 bases). The V end lost 3 bases, the J end lost 5 bases, and 13 bases lay between the germline ends. The CDR3 is 15 amino acids. Germline CDR1 MNHEY, CDR2 SVGAGI. The CDR3 sequence: CASSYEGRRTGELFF. The CDR3, as DNA: TGTGCCAGCAGTTATGAAGGGAGAAGGACCGGGGAGCTGTTTTTT.

This clonotype appeared many times. V gene TRBV20-1 combines with J gene TRBJ1-1, with D possibly TRBD1 on 5 matching bases. Germline values: CDR1 DFQATT, CDR2 SNEGSKA (reference sequence). The V and J ends lost 6 bases and 1 base respectively, with 15 bases between them. The CDR3 loop spans 14 amino acids. CDR3 amino acids: CSASPRARNTEAFF. The CDR3 bases are TGCAGTGCCTCCCCCAGGGCCCGGAACACTGAAGCTTTCTTT.

This clonotype was seen a few times. The V and J genes are TRBV7-2 and TRBJ2-5, with 9 bases lining up with TRBD2. The V gene end was trimmed by 5 bases and the J gene end by 4 bases; junction bases not matched to a gene: 11. The CDR3 sequence is 16 residues long. Germline V gene data show CDR1 as SGHTA and CDR2 as FQGNSA. In DNA, the CDR3 is TGTGCCAGCAGCCCTAGCGGGGCCGGGGCGAGAGAGACCCAGTACTTC. Protein product: CASSPSGAGARETQYF.

This clonotype was detected ten times or more. The junction and the germline gene differ at one end; a read error may be behind it. The chain carries TRBV11-2 and TRBJ1-6, with 7 bases that match TRBD1. Germline values: CDR1 SGHAT, CDR2 FQNNGV. This CDR3 spans 15 amino acids. In DNA, the CDR3 is TGTGCCAGCAGTTTAGGAGGGGGCGGGCATTCACCCCTCCACTTT. This encodes CASSLGGGGHSPLHF. The full variable domain, in which reference TRBV11-2 and TRBJ1-6 provide the parts outside the CDR3, is EAGVAQSPRYKIIEKRQSVAFWCNPISGHATLYWYQQILGQGPKLLIQFQNNGVVDDSQLPKDRFSAERLKGVDSTLKIQPAKLEDSAVYLCASSLGGGGHSPLHFGNGTRLTVT.

Ten or more counts support this clonotype. J is TRBJ2-7 and V is TRBV20-1, with D unclear. This CDR3 is built from 13 residues. Germline assignment: CDR1 DFQATT and CDR2 SNEGSKA (reference sequence). Trimming stripped 1 base from V and 0 bases from J, with 7 bases between. The CDR3 region has the DNA TGCAGTGCTAGAGGGCTGAGCTCCTACGAGCAGTACTTC. This translates into CSARGLSSYEQYF.

This clonotype was counted at least ten times. The J gene is TRBJ1-6, the V gene TRBV19; D is unresolved. CDR1 is LNHDA and CDR2 is SQIVND in the germline V gene (reference sequence). The CDR3 is 14 amino acids. V lost 7 bases to trimming and J lost 7 bases, with 14 bases between them. This chain's CDR3 is CASTTAVGNSPLHF. CDR3 bases: TGTGCCAGTACCACCGCGGTGGGAAATTCACCCCTCCACTTT.

This clonotype was seen at least ten times. The chain recombines TRBV20-1 with TRBJ2-7, with 11 bases fitting TRBD1. Germline assignment: CDR1 DFQATT and CDR2 SNEGSKA (reference sequence). V shed 0 bases, J shed 5 bases, and the junction held 6 bases outside the gene matches. This CDR3 contains 15 residues. The CDR3 protein is CSARDRGQGVHEQYF. As DNA, the CDR3 is TGCAGTGCTAGAGATCGGGGACAGGGGGTCCACGAGCAGTACTTC.

This clonotype came up many times. The rearrangement joins TRBV19 to TRBJ1-1; D not certain. Per the germline V gene, CDR1 is LNHDA and CDR2 is SQIVND (reference sequence). The V end was cut by 4 bases, the J end by 8 bases, with 20 bases between. The CDR3 consists of 15 residues. The CDR3 region is CASSTSTVRVSEAFF. CDR3 DNA: TGTGCCAGTAGTACCTCCACCGTGAGGGTGAGCGAAGCTTTCTTT.

This clonotype was found many times. The chain combines TRBV20-1 with TRBJ1-1; tentative D call: TRBD1 (6 bases). Germline CDR1 DFQATT, CDR2 SNEGSKA (reference sequence). This CDR3 is built from 15 residues. V dropped 6 bases and J dropped 1 base, with 18 bases sitting between them. CDR3 in DNA: TGCAGTGCCCCCCAAGGGGGACCTTCGAACACTGAAGCTTTCTTT. It yields the protein CSAPQGGPSNTEAFF.